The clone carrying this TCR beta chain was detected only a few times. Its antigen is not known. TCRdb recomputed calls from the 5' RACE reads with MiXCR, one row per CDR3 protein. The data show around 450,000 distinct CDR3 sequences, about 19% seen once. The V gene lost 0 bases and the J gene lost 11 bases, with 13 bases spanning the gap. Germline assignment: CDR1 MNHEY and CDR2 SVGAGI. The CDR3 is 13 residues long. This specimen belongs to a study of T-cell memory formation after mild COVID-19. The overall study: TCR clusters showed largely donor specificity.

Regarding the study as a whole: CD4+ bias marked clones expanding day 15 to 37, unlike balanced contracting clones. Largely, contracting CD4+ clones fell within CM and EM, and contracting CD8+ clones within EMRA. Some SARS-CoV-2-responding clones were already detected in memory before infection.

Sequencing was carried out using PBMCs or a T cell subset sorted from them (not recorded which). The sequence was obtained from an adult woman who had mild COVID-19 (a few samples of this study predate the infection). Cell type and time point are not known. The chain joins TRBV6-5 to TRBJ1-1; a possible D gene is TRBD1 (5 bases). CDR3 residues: CASSYSGGLVAFF. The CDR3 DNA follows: TGTGCCAGCAGTTACTCCGGGGGGTTGGTTGCTTTCTTT.